Following are 21 T cell receptor beta chains from one sample sequenced in a study of T cell responses to AZD1222 COVID-19 vaccine. Here immunoSEQ multiplex PCR was the method, and the copy in TCRdb shows in-frame clones only, minus some. The sample yields 120,000 to 150,000 clones, around nine tenths seen once. Sequencing was performed on peripheral blood, taken 28 days after the second AZD1222 dose. Receptors were obtained from an adult who received the AZD1222 COVID-19 vaccine.

V gene TRBV5-1 combines with J gene TRBJ2-5, with 8 bases identical to TRBD1. CDR1 SGHRS and CDR2 YFSETQ come from the germline V gene. V dropped 4 bases and J dropped 2; count of bases not matched to a gene: 4. This CDR3 has 14 amino acids. The CDR3 nucleotides are TGCGCCAGCAGCCGAGGACAGGGTCAAGAGACCCAGTACTTC. Protein sequence: CASSRGQGQETQYF.

The V call is TRBV6-2 or TRBV6-3, the J call TRBJ2-1, with 16 bases that match TRBD2. CDR3 length equals 18 residues. In germline, CDR1 is MNHEY, CDR2 SVGEGT. With V trimmed by 2 bases and J by 6 bases, 7 bases remained unmatched. DNA for the CDR3: TGTGCCAGCAGTTACCACCAGGGACTAGCGGGAGGGGGCAATGAGCAGTTCTTC. It is translated as CASSYHQGLAGGGNEQFF.

The rearrangement links TRBV2 to TRBJ1-5; D is ambiguous. V was pared by 3 bases and J by 4 bases, with 7 bases between. CDR3 size: 13 residues. Germline CDR1 and CDR2: SNHLY and FYNNEI. Written as DNA, the CDR3 is TGTGCCAGCAGTGAGGGCTCAAATCAGCCCCAGCATTTT. It is translated as CASSEGSNQPQHF.

V and J are TRBV6-5 and TRBJ1-1, with D possibly being TRBD1 (6 bases). V shed 4 bases and J shed 3 bases, with 18 bases lying between them. The CDR3 is made up of 16 amino acids. Germline loops: CDR1 MNHEY, CDR2 SVGAGI. This CDR3 is CASSSDRTAVDTEAFF. The CDR3 DNA reads as TGTGCCAGCAGTTCGGACAGAACAGCTGTGGACACTGAAGCTTTCTTT.

The rearrangement joins TRBV3-1 (or the pseudogene TRBV3-2) to TRBJ2-6; the D is unclear. V was trimmed by 0 bases and J by 0 bases, leaving 3 bases between them. The CDR3 spans 15 residues. Germline V gene data show CDR1 as LGHDT and CDR2 as YNNKEL (reference sequence). Written as DNA, the CDR3 is TGTGCCAGCAGCCAAGATGCCTCTGGGGCCAACGTCCTGACTTTC. Its protein product is CASSQDASGANVLTF.

V usage is TRBV5-1 and J usage is TRBJ2-4, with TRBD1 matching 7 bases. V was pared by 4 bases and J by 3 bases, with 22 bases of the junction left unmatched. The length of the CDR3 is 20 residues. CDR1 is SGHRS and CDR2 is YFSETQ in the germline V gene. The chain's CDR3 is CASSIADRAESTRVKNIQYF. The CDR3 nucleotides read TGCGCCAGCAGCATCGCAGACAGGGCGGAGTCCACCAGGGTCAAAAACATTCAGTACTTC.

The chain joins TRBV5-6 to TRBJ2-1; possible D gene TRBD1, 5 bases. CDR1 is SGHDT and CDR2 is YYEEEE in the germline V gene. The CDR3 runs 17 residues. The V end was cut by 3 bases, the J end by 4 bases, with 20 bases between. This CDR3 reads CASSYRDGLTEYNEQFF. The CDR3 nucleotides are TGTGCCAGCAGCTATAGAGACGGGCTGACAGAGTACAATGAGCAGTTCTTC. Complete variable domain (other parts from reference TRBV5-6 and TRBJ2-1): DAGVTQSPTHLIKTRGQQVTLRCSPKSGHDTVSWYQQALGQGPQFIFQYYEEEERQRGNFPDRFSGHQFPNYSSELNVNALLLGDSALYLCASSYRDGLTEYNEQFFGPGTRLTVL.

V usage is TRBV4-3 and J usage is TRBJ2-5; 7 bases agree with TRBD1. CDR1 and CDR2 from the germline V gene are LGHNA and YSLEER. Germline trimming cut 0 bases from V and 4 bases from J; bases unmatched to any gene: 5. The CDR3 totals 15 residues. CDR3 residues: CASSQEANRGETQYF. DNA of the CDR3: TGCGCCAGCAGCCAAGAGGCGAACAGGGGAGAGACCCAGTACTTC.

The chain combines TRBV28 with TRBJ2-2; perhaps TRBD2 as D (5 bases). This CDR3 is built from 15 residues. Germline CDR1 MDHEN, CDR2 SYDVKM. Trimming took off 7 bases at V and 7 bases at J, with 19 bases between the two ends. The CDR3 DNA sequence: TGTGCCAGCAAGGGTCTGGACTGGCAGATCGGGGAGCTGTTTTTT. This gives the protein CASKGLDWQIGELFF.

Here the CDR3 DNA reads TGCAGCGTTGTTAAAGGGTTTGGCTACACCTTC. Translation gives CSVVKGFGYTF. This chain joins TRBV29-1 and TRBJ1-2; D gene uncertain. Per germline, CDR1 SQVTM and CDR2 ANQGSEA. The ends were cut back, 4 bases at V and 7 bases at J, with 10 bases in the middle. The CDR3 has 11 amino acids. The full variable domain, rest sourced from reference TRBV29-1 and TRBJ1-2, is SAVISQKPSRDICQRGTSLTIQCQVDSQVTMMFWYRQQPGQSLTLIATANQGSEATYESGFVIDKFPISRPNLTFSTLTVSNMSPEDSSIYLCSVVKGFGYTFGSGTRLTVV.

This sequence joins TRBV11-2 and TRBJ2-1; weak D call: TRBD1 (5 bases). V was shortened by 2 bases and J by 5 bases, with 13 bases between the two germline ends. The CDR3 extends over 15 amino acids. Germline V gene sequence: CDR1 SGHAT, CDR2 FQNNGV. CDR3 amino acids: CASSLMYPGHNEQFF. The CDR3 nucleotides read TGTGCCAGCAGCTTAATGTACCCAGGGCACAATGAGCAGTTCTTC.

J is TRBJ2-7 and V is TRBV14; 7 nucleotides match TRBD1. CDR1 is SGHDN, CDR2 FVKESK, per germline. The CDR3 contains 14 residues. Trimming at V came to 4 bases and at J to 7 bases, leaving 10 bases not matched to a gene. The CDR3 region has the DNA TGTGCCAGCAGCCGAGGGACAGTTCCTTGGGAGCAGTACTTC. This sequence encodes CASSRGTVPWEQYF.

This clone was found once. The chain recombines TRBV19 with TRBJ2-1; 10 positions match TRBD2. The germline V gene encodes CDR1 LNHDA and CDR2 SQIVND (reference sequence). The CDR3 length is 15 residues. Losses at the gene ends were 4 bases for V and 6 bases for J; bases not matched to a gene: 6. The CDR3 loop reads CASSTPGLAINEQFF. The CDR3 DNA is TGTGCCAGTAGTACCCCGGGACTAGCGATCAATGAGCAGTTCTTC. Drawing the rest from reference TRBV19 and TRBJ2-1, the complete variable domain is DGGITQSPKYLFRKEGQNVTLSCEQNLNHDAMYWYRQDPGQGLRLIYYSQIVNDFQKGDIAEGYSVSREKKESFPLTVTSAQKNPTAFYLCASSTPGLAINEQFFGPGTRLTVL.

To note about this clone: In the same sample, other DNA sequences code for this CDR3. This chain joins TRBV18 and TRBJ2-6; a possible D gene is TRBD1 (6 bases). V lost 3 bases and J lost 1, with 7 bases in between. Germline V gene lookup returns CDR1 KGHSH and CDR2 LQKENI. CDR3 size: 15 residues. The CDR3 region has the DNA TGTGCCAGCTCACCGACAGGTTCTGGGGCCAACGTCCTGACTTTC. Translating it yields CASSPTGSGANVLTF.

J is TRBJ1-2 and V is TRBV14; D unclear. The CDR3 has 19 residues. V was pared by 0 bases and J by 0 bases, with 20 bases between. The germline CDR1 and CDR2 sequences are SGHDN and FVKESK. DNA of the CDR3: TGTGCCAGCAGCCAAGACCCAGTCGCCTACCGAGGAGCTAACTATGGCTACACCTTC. The encoded protein is CASSQDPVAYRGANYGYTF.

V is TRBV6-2 or TRBV6-3 and J is TRBJ1-1, with D unresolved. Germline assignment: CDR1 MNHEY and CDR2 SVGEGT. This CDR3 has 13 amino acids. Trimming left V 6 bases short and J 4 bases short, with 12 bases between. The CDR3 DNA reads TGTGCCAGCAGCCCCCCGAATCCCACTGAAGCTTTCTTT. Protein: CASSPPNPTEAFF.

This chain links TRBV7-9 with TRBJ1-1, with TRBD1 as a possible D gene (5 bases). The germline V and J ends were trimmed by 1 base and 1 base, with 10 bases remaining between them. Germline-derived CDR1 and CDR2 are SEHNR and FQNEAQ (reference sequence). This CDR3 comprises 15 residues. Here the CDR3 reads CASSLVNGGNTEAFF. The CDR3 coding sequence is TGTGCCAGCAGCTTAGTCAATGGGGGGAACACTGAAGCTTTCTTT.

The chain recombines TRBV2 with TRBJ2-1, with 11 bases that match TRBD2. V lost 8 bases and J lost 4; bases outside the gene matches: 4. The germline V gene encodes CDR1 SNHLY and CDR2 FYNNEI. This CDR3 comprises 14 residues. The CDR3 sequence: CASSGTSGYNEQFF. The CDR3 bases are TGTGCCAGCTCCGGGACTAGCGGATACAATGAGCAGTTCTTC.

In this sample, this clone turned up a few times. The genes are TRBV7-9 and TRBJ2-5; TRBD1 matches 8 bases. CDR1 and CDR2 (germline): SEHNR, FQNEAQ (reference sequence). The ends lost 5 bases at V and 4 bases at J; junction bases unmatched: 15. The CDR3 runs 17 residues. The CDR3 reads CASSKGQEVFVRETQYF. CDR3 coding DNA: TGTGCCAGCAGCAAGGGACAGGAGGTTTTTGTTCGAGAGACCCAGTACTTC.

The rearrangement uses TRBV6-2 or TRBV6-3 and TRBJ2-2; TRBD2 matches at 12 bases. Per the germline V gene, CDR1 is MNHEY and CDR2 is SVGEGT. The ends lost 2 bases at V and 6 bases at J; junction bases unmatched: 7. The CDR3 covers 17 residues. The CDR3 loop reads CASSYALLAGGPGELFF. CDR3 DNA sequence: TGTGCCAGCAGTTACGCCTTACTAGCGGGGGGTCCCGGGGAGCTGTTTTTT.

The chain couples TRBV7-2 to TRBJ1-2; D not resolved. Germline V CDR1 and CDR2: SGHTA, FQGNSA. The CDR3 totals 15 residues. V was cut by 1 base and J by 2 bases, with 11 bases left in between. In nucleotides, the CDR3 is TGTGCCAGCAGCTTAGATTACGGCACCAACTATGGCTACACCTTC. Protein: CASSLDYGTNYGYTF.